Included here is one T cell receptor (beta chain) sequence, with context. Its target is not known. This sample was taken from a study of blood T cells in healthy people across ages. Turning to the study itself: Template-switching capture recovered about one barcoded beta molecule per two T cells. Study conclusions and caveats: The percentage of naive T cells correlated strongly with TCR beta diversity.

Germline V gene sequence: CDR1 SGHDN, CDR2 FVKESK. CDR3 length: 12 amino acids. The ends were cut back, 6 bases at V and 4 bases at J, with 10 bases in the middle. PCR was performed a second time for about 7 to 11 cycles using a sample-barcoded 5' primer and a J-beta primer mix. TCRdb re-called the 5' RACE reads with MiXCR, one entry per CDR3 protein. The repertoire holds about 970,000 distinct CDR3 sequences, with just over 50% as singletons. The chain joins TRBV14 to TRBJ2-7, with D perhaps TRBD2 (6 bases). This sequence originates from a woman aged 60-75 years in good health. The sequenced material came from blood. This CDR3 is CASRGLEYEQYF. The CDR3 DNA is TGTGCCAGCAGGGGACTCGAATACGAGCAGTACTTC.